These 9 T cell receptor beta chains came from one sample sequenced in a study of shared clonotypes between healthy human individuals (dated by TCRdb to 2020 to 2022). Library generation was performed with the immunoSEQ multiplex PCR assay. TCRdb stores this immuneACCESS table with in-frame sequences only. Part of the clones is absent; in the studies checked, under half of the shortfall reflects unresolved V genes, and no reason is known for the rest. The table for this sample lists more than 1,200,000 clones; 98% to 99% of them were counted only once. The top ten hold roughly 0.35% of the sample. Sequenced sample: naive CD4+ T cells sorted from blood. The meaning of the sample's cell subset or site label: CD45RA+ positively selected. The receptor set was obtained from a man in his thirties or forties in good health.

This chain links TRBV2 with TRBJ1-4; 8 positions agree with TRBD1. The J segment lost 7 bases and the V segment lost 5 bases, leaving 6 bases of the junction unmatched. Germline values: CDR1 SNHLY, CDR2 FYNNEI. The CDR3 runs to 14 residues. The CDR3 here is CASSTDRVSEKLFF. In DNA, the CDR3 is TGTGCCAGCAGTACGGACAGGGTTTCTGAAAAACTGTTTTTT.

This chain links TRBV2 with TRBJ2-4; D gene ambiguous. Germline CDR1 reads SNHLY; CDR2 reads FYNNEI. Trimming took off 6 bases at V and 0 bases at J, with 15 bases between the two ends. The CDR3 runs 16 residues. The CDR3 spells CASRDRAVLAKNIQYF. CDR3 coding DNA: TGTGCCAGCAGAGACCGGGCAGTCCTAGCCAAAAACATTCAGTACTTC.

This rearrangement joins TRBV2 to TRBJ2-7, with 14 bases that match TRBD2. V dropped 6 bases and J dropped 6; count of bases not matched to a gene: 4. The germline CDR1 and CDR2 sequences are SNHLY and FYNNEI. The CDR3 is 14 residues long. The CDR3 loop reads CASRGTSGSFEQYF. CDR3 nucleotide sequence: TGTGCCAGCAGGGGGACTAGCGGGAGCTTCGAGCAGTACTTC.

The chain couples TRBV18 to TRBJ1-5; tentative D call: TRBD1 (6 bases). CDR3 size: 17 residues. V was shortened by 3 bases and J by 1 base, with 16 bases between the two germline ends. Germline values: CDR1 KGHSH, CDR2 LQKENI. CDR3 amino acids: CASSPPGTSGSNQPQHF. The CDR3 DNA reads TGTGCCAGCTCACCTCCGGGGACATCGGGCAGCAATCAGCCCCAGCATTTT.

The genes are TRBV5-4 and TRBJ1-2; unclear D gene. The CDR3 spans 15 residues. Trimming took off 2 bases at V and 4 bases at J, with 15 bases between the two ends. Germline values: CDR1 SGHNT, CDR2 YYREEE (reference sequence). This chain's CDR3 is CASSFPTSRSYGYTF. CDR3 bases: TGTGCCAGCAGCTTTCCCACCTCTAGAAGCTATGGCTACACCTTC.

This clone showed up just once. The chain has TRBV9 and TRBJ2-7, with 11 bases aligning to TRBD2. Germline V lookup: CDR1 SGDLS, CDR2 YYNGEE. This CDR3 is 15 amino acids long. V lost 4 bases and J lost 2; bases outside the gene matches: 5. This CDR3 reads CASSPSGLAAYEQYF. The CDR3 nucleotides read TGTGCCAGCAGCCCCTCGGGACTAGCGGCCTACGAGCAGTACTTC. The full variable domain, rest sourced from reference TRBV9 and TRBJ2-7, is DSGVTQTPKHLITATGQRVTLRCSPRSGDLSVYWYQQSLDQGLQFLIQYYNGEERAKGNILERFSAQQFPDLHSELNLSSLELGDSALYFCASSPSGLAAYEQYFGPGTRLTVT.

The CDR3 DNA reads TGTGCCAGCAGCGTAAAGGCAGCCGGGGGGCAGAAGGACACTGAAGCTTTCTTT. Amino acid sequence: CASSVKAAGGQKDTEAFF. The chain employs TRBV9 and TRBJ1-1; tentatively, D is TRBD1 (6 bases). CDR1 is SGDLS and CDR2 is YYNGEE in the germline V gene. The CDR3 runs 18 residues. The ends were cut back, 1 base at V and 3 bases at J, with 22 bases in the middle.

The chain carries TRBV11-3 and TRBJ2-7; 11 nucleotides align to TRBD2. The CDR3 extends over 14 amino acids. The V and J ends lost 2 bases and 7 bases, in that order; junction bases with no gene match: 4. Germline assignment: CDR1 SGHNT and CDR2 YENEEA. CDR3 coding DNA: TGTGCCAGCAGCTTAACTAGCGGGAGTCGGGAGCAGTACTTC. It codes for CASSLTSGSREQYF.

J is TRBJ1-1 and V is TRBV5-1, with 12 bases identical to TRBD1. CDR1 is SGHRS and CDR2 is YFSETQ in the germline V gene. Germline trimming cut 4 bases from V and 11 bases from J; bases unmatched to any gene: 6. The CDR3 is made up of 13 amino acids. As DNA, the CDR3 is TGCGCCAGCAGCCTCGGGACAGGGGGCGTGGCTTTCTTT. As protein: CASSLGTGGVAFF.